These 14 T cell receptor beta chains were all obtained from the same sample, sequenced in a study of shared clonotypes between healthy human individuals. Libraries were prepared by immunoSEQ multiplex PCR; TCRdb keeps only in-frame clonotypes and omits some of them. The sample records over a million clones, about 76% being singletons. Sequenced: memory CD4+ T cells sorted from blood. As for subset: CD45RA-negative fraction. The receptors derive from a man aged 18-30 years in good health.

This clone came up a few times. The chain has TRBV28 and TRBJ1-6; D possibly corresponds to TRBD1 (6 bases). The CDR3 is 14 amino acids. The germline V gene encodes CDR1 MDHEN and CDR2 SYDVKM. The V end lost 7 bases, the J end lost 8 bases, and 15 bases lay between the germline ends. The CDR3 loop reads CASNPTGFYSPLHF. The CDR3 DNA reads TGTGCCAGCAACCCTACAGGGTTCTATTCACCCCTCCACTTT. The variable domain in full, with the rest retrieved from reference TRBV28 and TRBJ1-6, is DVKVTQSSRYLVKRTGEKVFLECVQDMDHENMFWYRQDPGLGLRLIYFSYDVKMKEKGDIPEGYSVSREKKERFSLILESASTNQTSMYLCASNPTGFYSPLHFGNGTRLTVT.

The chain joins TRBV5-1 to TRBJ2-5; D is ambiguous. Trimming took off 3 bases at V and 3 bases at J, with 12 bases between the two ends. CDR3 length: 14 residues. Germline-derived CDR1 and CDR2 are SGHRS and YFSETQ. The DNA for the CDR3 is TGCGCCAGCAGCTCCGGACGGACCGAAGAGACCCAGTACTTC. Translating it yields CASSSGRTEETQYF.

V and J are TRBV14 and TRBJ2-7; 11 bases fit TRBD2. CDR3 length: 17 residues. Germline trimming cut 4 bases from V and 0 bases from J; bases unmatched to any gene: 8. Germline V CDR1 and CDR2: SGHDN, FVKESK. CDR3 nucleotides: TGTGCCAGCAGCCGGCTAGCGGGAGGTTCCATCTCCTACGAGCAGTACTTC. It is translated as CASSRLAGGSISYEQYF.

The chain combines TRBV9 with TRBJ1-2; a possible D gene is TRBD1 (6 bases). CDR1 SGDLS and CDR2 YYNGEE come from the germline V gene. CDR3 size: 15 residues. With 0 bases removed from V and 3 bases from J, the gap between germline ends came to 12 bases. The CDR3: CASSVAGRGDYGYTF. CDR3 nucleotide sequence: TGTGCCAGCAGCGTAGCGGGCAGGGGCGACTATGGCTACACCTTC.

As regards this clone: A far more abundant clone sits one base away, making this likely a read error. The same CDR3 also results from other DNA sequences found in this sample. The V gene is TRBV9, the J gene TRBJ2-3; D gene uncertain. The germline CDR1 and CDR2 sequences are SGDLS and YYNGEE. CDR3 size: 12 residues. The V end lost 3 bases, the J end lost 0 bases, and 2 bases lay between the germline ends. The CDR3 loop is CASSASTDTQYF. As DNA, the CDR3 is TGTGCCAGCAGCGCAAGCACAGATACGCAGTATTTT. Together with reference TRBV9 and TRBJ2-3, the CDR3 gives the full variable domain: DSGVTQTPKHLITATGQRVTLRCSPRSGDLSVYWYQQSLDQGLQFLIQYYNGEERAKGNILERFSAQQFPDLHSELNLSSLELGDSALYFCASSASTDTQYFGPGTRLTVL.

The table lists this clone with a few counts. The gene calls are TRBV20-1 and TRBJ1-1; D call uncertain. In germline, CDR1 is DFQATT, CDR2 SNEGSKA (reference sequence). The CDR3 contains 11 residues. With 6 bases removed from V and 10 bases from J, the gap between germline ends came to 15 bases. The CDR3 loop is CSALPGNGAFF. The CDR3 DNA reads TGCAGTGCCCTACCGGGAAACGGAGCTTTCTTT.

This rearrangement joins TRBV23-1 to TRBJ1-2, with 9 positions matching TRBD1. TRBV23-1 is labeled an ORF, and its function is uncertain. V dropped 10 bases and J dropped 0; count of bases not matched to a gene: 12. This CDR3 has 16 residues. The CDR3 nucleotides are TGCGCCACCACCCGGGACAGGGTATGGACTAACTATGGCTACACCTTC. Translated, it gives CATTRDRVWTNYGYTF.

On this clone itself: The identical CDR3 is also encoded by other nucleotide sequences in the sample. The chain couples TRBV30 to TRBJ2-5; D is perhaps TRBD1 (5 bases). TRBJ2-7 matches the DNA end more closely, so the J call is doubtful. This CDR3 contains 12 residues. Germline V gene sequence: CDR1 GTSNPN, CDR2 SVGIG (reference sequence). The CDR3 here is CAWSRAPYEQYF. The CDR3 DNA follows: TGTGCCTGGAGCAGGGCCCCCTACGAGCAGTACTTC.

This chain uses TRBV6-5 with TRBJ2-7; 9 positions match TRBD2. Germline V lookup: CDR1 MNHEY, CDR2 SVGAGI. After removal of 2 bases from V and 6 bases from J, the junction contained 8 bases not matched to a gene. The CDR3 extends over 15 amino acids. CDR3 in amino acids: CASSYGGLASGEQYF. CDR3 DNA: TGTGCCAGCAGTTACGGGGGACTAGCTTCCGGCGAGCAGTACTTC.

This clone was seen only once. V gene TRBV10-2 combines with J gene TRBJ2-7; possibly TRBD1 for D (7 bases). The V and J ends lost 4 bases and 1 base respectively, with 11 bases between them. Germline CDR1 WSHSY, CDR2 SAAADI. This CDR3 has 14 amino acids. In DNA, the CDR3 is TGCGCCAGCAGTGGACAGGGAGGATCCTACGAGCAGTACTTC. It translates to CASSGQGGSYEQYF.

The chain employs TRBV10-3 and TRBJ2-3, with D maybe TRBD2 (5 bases). From germline, CDR1 is ENHRY and CDR2 SYGVKD. This CDR3 contains 13 residues. Trimming took 7 bases from V and 2 from J, leaving 10 bases between them. The CDR3 is CAIIGENTDTQYF. CDR3 DNA sequence: TGTGCCATCATCGGGGAAAACACAGATACGCAGTATTTT.

J is TRBJ2-1 and V is TRBV19; weak D call: TRBD2 (6 bases). The CDR3 totals 14 residues. Trimming left V 4 bases short and J 3 bases short, with 10 bases between. Looked up from germline, CDR1 is LNHDA and CDR2 is SQIVND (reference sequence). The CDR3 coding sequence is TGTGCCAGTAGTAGCGGGACGAGCTACAATGAGCAGTTCTTC. Translating gives CASSSGTSYNEQFF.

V is TRBV11-2 and J is TRBJ2-5; D is perhaps TRBD2 (6 bases). In germline, CDR1 is SGHAT, CDR2 FQNNGV. The CDR3 is 14 amino acids. Trimming cost V 5 bases and J 5 bases, with 15 bases left between them. The CDR3 reads CASSRRGLAETQYF. The CDR3 DNA follows: TGTGCCAGCAGCCGGAGGGGTTTGGCGGAGACCCAGTACTTC. The variable domain in full, completed from reference TRBV11-2 and TRBJ2-5, reads EAGVAQSPRYKIIEKRQSVAFWCNPISGHATLYWYQQILGQGPKLLIQFQNNGVVDDSQLPKDRFSAERLKGVDSTLKIQPAKLEDSAVYLCASSRRGLAETQYFGPGTRLLVL.

The chain has TRBV25-1 and TRBJ1-4, with 7 positions matching TRBD1. The CDR3 is 15 residues long. In germline, CDR1 is MGHDK, CDR2 SYGVNS. J gave up 3 bases and V 5 bases, and 6 bases lay outside the gene matches. The CDR3 reads CASSSLTGPNEKLFF. DNA for the CDR3: TGTGCCAGCAGTTCCCTGACAGGGCCTAATGAAAAACTGTTTTTT.